The clone carrying this T cell receptor (beta chain) was seen once. The CDR3 spans 15 residues. V trimming: 5 bases; J trimming: 5 bases; junction bases outside the gene matches: 10. The germline V gene has CDR1 SEHNR and CDR2 FQNEAQ (reference sequence). The data derive from a study of shared clonotypes between healthy human individuals. Repertoires were generated with immunoSEQ multiplex PCR, while TCRdb's copy carries only in-frame clones and drops some. The table records under 1,900,000 clones, around 98.5% of them present only once. The sequence was collected from a man younger than 40 in good health. Material: naive CD4+ T cells sorted from blood. Subset indicated: CD45RA+ positively selected. The rearrangement uses TRBV7-9 and TRBJ2-5, with TRBD1 identical over 8 bases. The DNA for the CDR3 is TGTGCCAGCAGCCTCCGGAAGACAGGGGAGGAGACCCAGTACTTC. It yields the protein CASSLRKTGEETQYF.